The sequence of this T cell receptor beta chain was determined in a study of cytomegalovirus exposure and HLA in healthy donors. Overall study results and limits: From TCR beta sequences, most subjects' HLA-A and HLA-B alleles were reportedly predicted accurately. Rare sequences made up most TCRs, while some public TCRs were found in many donors. The likely origin of a cluster of highly shared sequence variants was a sequencing artifact.

About this clone: Antigen: not known.

The PCR used 60 Vbeta and 13 Jbeta primers. TCRdb's table, derived via immunoSEQ multiplex PCR, lists solely in-frame clones and lacks some. The sample holds 90,000 to 100,000 clones, approximately 60% seen once. The V and J ends lost 5 bases and 5 bases, in that order; junction bases with no gene match: 11. Germline lookup yields CDR1 SGHTA and CDR2 FQGNSA. The CDR3 has 15 residues. Sequencing was performed on PBMCs. The receptor was isolated from a boy aged 5-17 years in good health and CMV-seropositive. The genes are TRBV7-2 and TRBJ2-5; TRBD1 agrees at 7 bases. CDR3 in DNA: TGTGCCAGCAGCCGGATTACAGGGGCTGGGGAGACCCAGTACTTC. Amino acids: CASSRITGAGETQYF.